These 21 T cell receptor beta chains came from one sample sequenced in a study of T cell responses to AZD1222 COVID-19 vaccine. The protocol was immunoSEQ multiplex PCR, while the TCRdb copy is restricted to in-frame clones and leaves out a portion. The sample lists about 130,000 clones; roughly 94% were seen once. Here the sequenced sample was peripheral blood, taken on day 0 of AZD1222 vaccination. These receptors all stem from an adult in good health.

This chain connects TRBV11-3 to TRBJ1-1; D perhaps matches TRBD1 (6 bases). The V gene lost 5 bases and the J gene lost 1 base, with 8 bases spanning the gap. CDR1 and CDR2 (germline): SGHNT, YENEEA. The CDR3 consists of 13 residues. In nucleotides, the CDR3 is TGTGCCAGCAGCGTCAGGGGGAACACTGAAGCTTTCTTT. Amino acids: CASSVRGNTEAFF. Variable domain in full (rest from reference TRBV11-3 and TRBJ1-1): EAGVVQSPRYKIIEKKQPVAFWCNPISGHNTLYWYLQNLGQGPELLIRYENEEAVDDSQLPKDRFSAERLKGVDSTLKIQPAELGDSAVYLCASSVRGNTEAFFGQGTRLTVV.

This chain connects TRBV6-2 or TRBV6-3 to TRBJ2-5; D is unclear. Germline V CDR1 and CDR2: MNHEY, SVGEGT. CDR3 length: 14 amino acids. The V end was cut by 0 bases, the J end by 4 bases, with 9 bases between. The CDR3 reads CASSYSLITETQYF. The CDR3 DNA reads as TGTGCCAGCAGTTACTCTCTAATCACAGAGACCCAGTACTTC.

The chain is built from TRBV3-1 (or the pseudogene TRBV3-2) and TRBJ1-1; maybe TRBD1 (5 bases). CDR3 length equals 15 residues. Germline CDR1 and CDR2: LGHDT and YNNKEL (reference sequence). V shed 4 bases and J shed 2 bases, with 14 bases lying between them. CDR3 loop: CASSPRLGGNTEAFF. The DNA of the CDR3 is TGTGCCAGCAGCCCACGCCTGGGGGGTAACACTGAAGCTTTCTTT.

The chain joins TRBV3-1 (or the pseudogene TRBV3-2) to TRBJ2-3; D is perhaps TRBD1 or TRBD2 (5 bases each). V shed 3 bases and J shed 2 bases, with 15 bases lying between them. CDR3 length: 16 amino acids. CDR1 LGHDT and CDR2 YNNKEL come from the germline V gene (reference sequence). CDR3 coding DNA: TGTGCCAGCAGCCAGGGGCGGGTAAGCGCCACAGATACGCAGTATTTT. This sequence encodes CASSQGRVSATDTQYF.

This chain links TRBV4-1 with TRBJ2-7, with 7 bases identical to TRBD1. CDR1 and CDR2 from the germline V gene are MGHRA and YSYEKL. The V and J ends lost 5 bases and 6 bases, in that order; junction bases with no gene match: 7. The CDR3 runs to 13 residues. As DNA, the CDR3 is TGCGCCAGCAGCTCCGGACAGGTGGTCGAGCAGTACTTC. As protein: CASSSGQVVEQYF.

The J gene is TRBJ1-1, the V gene TRBV12-3 or TRBV12-4; D is uncertain. This CDR3 region has 11 residues. V was cut by 2 bases and J by 8 bases, with 6 bases left in between. As DNA, the CDR3 is TGTGCCAGCAGTTTACCCCACGAAGCTTTCTTT. Protein: CASSLPHEAFF.

The V and J genes are TRBV15 and TRBJ1-1; 10 bases fit TRBD1. The V and J ends lost 3 bases and 3 bases, in that order; junction bases with no gene match: 7. The CDR3 runs to 16 residues. Germline V gene lookup returns CDR1 LNHNV and CDR2 YYDKDF (reference sequence). DNA for the CDR3: TGTGCCACCAGCAGCGGGACAGGGGTAGTATACACTGAAGCTTTCTTT. Amino acid sequence: CATSSGTGVVYTEAFF.

V usage is TRBV2 and J usage is TRBJ2-7, with 7 bases identical to TRBD2. CDR1 and CDR2 from the germline V gene are SNHLY and FYNNEI. After removal of 4 bases from V and 11 bases from J, the junction contained 5 bases not matched to a gene. The length of the CDR3 is 11 residues. CDR3 in amino acids: CASSGDAGEYF. The CDR3 coding sequence is TGTGCCAGCAGTGGGGACGCGGGGGAGTACTTC.

This clone was seen a single time. The J gene is TRBJ2-7, the V gene TRBV7-8; 12 nucleotides agree with TRBD2. CDR3 size: 15 residues. Trimming removed 3 bases from V and 4 bases from J; junction bases left unmatched: 4. Germline CDR1 reads SGHVS; CDR2 reads FQNEAQ. CDR3 protein: CASSFRTSGTYEQYF. The CDR3 DNA reads as TGTGCCAGCAGCTTCCGGACTAGCGGGACGTACGAGCAGTACTTC.

CDR3 bases: TGCGCCAGCCCCCCAGGGGGCGCAAAAAACATTCAGTACTTC. Its protein is CASPPGGAKNIQYF. This chain uses TRBV4-1 with TRBJ2-4; 8 nucleotides match TRBD1. The CDR3 extends over 14 amino acids. The V and J ends lost 8 bases and 4 bases, in that order; junction bases with no gene match: 7. The germline V gene encodes CDR1 MGHRA and CDR2 YSYEKL.

The chain joins TRBV4-1 to TRBJ2-7; TRBD2 might be the D (5 bases). Germline CDR1 reads MGHRA; CDR2 reads YSYEKL. The CDR3 is made up of 13 amino acids. The V and J ends lost 1 base and 4 bases respectively, with 8 bases between them. The CDR3 is CASSQVGVYEQYF. CDR3 coding DNA: TGCGCCAGCAGCCAAGTCGGGGTTTACGAGCAGTACTTC.

The chain carries TRBV28 and TRBJ2-4, with D perhaps matching TRBD1 (6 bases). Germline CDR1 is MDHEN and CDR2 is SYDVKM. Trimming took off 5 bases at V and 8 bases at J, with 13 bases between the two ends. The CDR3 covers 13 residues. This CDR3 is CASSPGTFDIQYF. DNA for the CDR3: TGTGCCAGCAGTCCCGGGACATTCGACATTCAGTACTTC.

The chain links TRBV12-3 or TRBV12-4 to TRBJ2-7; 7 nucleotides line up with TRBD1. V gave up 7 bases and J gave up 6 bases; unmatched junction bases: 6. There are 12 residues in the CDR3. This CDR3 reads CASTPTGFEQYF. The CDR3 region has the DNA TGTGCCAGCACCCCGACAGGGTTCGAGCAGTACTTC.

The rearrangement links TRBV5-6 to TRBJ2-2, with a tentative D call TRBD1 (6 bases). The CDR3 covers 14 residues. Trimming took 4 bases from V and 4 from J, leaving 11 bases between them. Germline CDR1 is SGHDT and CDR2 is YYEEEE. The CDR3 coding sequence is TGTGCCAGCAGCAAACGGACAGCCACCGGGGAGCTGTTTTTT. It translates to CASSKRTATGELFF.

The chain has TRBV14 and TRBJ1-4, with D perhaps TRBD1 (5 bases). From germline, CDR1 is SGHDN and CDR2 FVKESK. The CDR3 consists of 11 residues. Trimming took off 2 bases at V and 10 bases at J, with 5 bases between the two ends. The CDR3 sequence is CASSQRGKLFF. CDR3 in DNA: TGTGCCAGCAGCCAAAGGGGAAAACTGTTTTTT.

The chain carries TRBV15 and TRBJ2-4; D is ambiguous. The CDR3 totals 15 residues. V was pared by 0 bases and J by 6 bases, with 12 bases between. CDR1 LNHNV and CDR2 YYDKDF come from the germline V gene (reference sequence). The CDR3 loop reads CATSRDMQDRNIQYF. DNA of the CDR3: TGTGCCACCAGCAGAGATATGCAAGACCGAAACATTCAGTACTTC. Together with reference TRBV15 and TRBJ2-4, the CDR3 gives the full variable domain: DAMVIQNPRYQVTQFGKPVTLSCSQTLNHNVMYWYQQKSSQAPKLLFHYYDKDFNNEADTPDNFQSRRPNTSFCFLDIRSPGLGDTAMYLCATSRDMQDRNIQYFGAGTRLSVL.

This clone has just a few counts. The rearrangement joins TRBV5-8 to TRBJ2-7; TRBD2 matches 11 bases. Trimming took 4 bases from V and 3 from J; bases not matched to a gene: 9. The CDR3 consists of 16 residues. CDR1 is SGHTS, CDR2 YDEGEE, per germline. The CDR3 nucleotides are TGTGCCAGCAGCCGCGCGGCGCTAGCGGGGGGCTACGAGCAGTACTTC. Translating it yields CASSRAALAGGYEQYF.

V usage is TRBV5-1 and J usage is TRBJ1-2; no reliable D call. The V and J ends lost 3 bases and 6 bases respectively, with 9 bases between them. The CDR3 runs 12 residues. The germline gives CDR1 SGHRS, CDR2 YFSETQ. The CDR3 reads CASSSDIDGYTF. In DNA form, the CDR3 reads TGCGCCAGCAGCTCCGACATTGATGGCTACACCTTC.

The chain couples TRBV19 to TRBJ1-3; no definite D call. The CDR3 extends over 13 amino acids. Trimming stripped 1 base from V and 4 bases from J, with 5 bases between. Germline-derived CDR1 and CDR2 are LNHDA and SQIVND (reference sequence). CDR3 loop: CASSIVDGNTIYF. The CDR3 nucleotides read TGTGCCAGTAGTATAGTTGACGGAAACACCATATATTTT. Based on the CDR3 plus reference TRBV19 and TRBJ1-3, the full variable domain is DGGITQSPKYLFRKEGQNVTLSCEQNLNHDAMYWYRQDPGQGLRLIYYSQIVNDFQKGDIAEGYSVSREKKESFPLTVTSAQKNPTAFYLCASSIVDGNTIYFGEGSWLTVV.

V gene TRBV5-4 combines with J gene TRBJ2-1, with D unresolved. Looked up from germline, CDR1 is SGHNT and CDR2 is YYREEE (reference sequence). CDR3 length: 17 amino acids. V was cut by 4 bases and J by 2 bases, with 19 bases left in between. CDR3 protein: CASSNEPTAITYNEQFF. The CDR3 bases are TGTGCCAGCAGCAATGAACCGACGGCGATAACCTACAATGAGCAGTTCTTC.

The rearrangement joins TRBV7-9 to TRBJ1-1; 8 nucleotides align to TRBD1. Germline CDR1 and CDR2: SEHNR and FQNEAQ (reference sequence). Trimming removed 3 bases from V and 5 bases from J; junction bases left unmatched: 2. The CDR3 covers 13 residues. The CDR3, as DNA: TGTGCCAGCAGCTTCGGACAGGGTACTGAAGCTTTCTTT. It is translated as CASSFGQGTEAFF.